This TCR beta chain came from a study of T cell responses to AZD1222 COVID-19 vaccine. The germline V gene encodes CDR1 LNHDA and CDR2 SQIVND (reference sequence). After removal of 5 bases from V and 6 bases from J, the junction contained 8 bases not matched to a gene. There are 15 residues in the CDR3. The table came from immunoSEQ multiplex PCR; TCRdb's copy has only in-frame clones and leaves some out. The sample lists 120,000 or so clones, about 94% occurring once. This chain links TRBV19 with TRBJ1-4; 8 bases fit TRBD1. The sequencing used peripheral blood, collected 28 days after the second AZD1222 dose. The source is an adult who received the AZD1222 COVID-19 vaccine. The CDR3 DNA is TGTGCCAGTAGTTTCCCCGGGACAGGTTATGAAAAACTGTTTTTT. Its translation is CASSFPGTGYEKLFF.